The 31 T cell receptor beta chains below were found in one sample sequenced in a study of T cell repertoires in cytomegalovirus infection. The antigens of these receptors remain unknown. TCRdb re-called the reads with MiXCR, one entry per CDR3 protein. The sample yields roughly 500,000 distinct CDR3 sequences, under 55% seen once. Source: cultured PBMCs, taken from culture after CMV antigen stimulation. Receptors originate from a human donor in good health (CMV status not recorded). Some clones in this sample may be carry-over from other donors' samples.

The chain recombines TRBV6-6 with TRBJ2-7, with D perhaps matching TRBD1 (5 bases). Germline assignment: CDR1 MNHNY and CDR2 SVGAGI (reference sequence). This CDR3 region has 16 residues. Trimming took 0 bases from V and 4 from J, leaving 16 bases between them. Here the CDR3 reads CASSYSFGQGRYEQYF. The CDR3 DNA sequence: TGTGCCAGCAGTTACTCGTTCGGACAAGGCCGATACGAGCAGTACTTC.

The chain uses TRBV19 and TRBJ2-6, with 8 positions matching TRBD1. The ends lost 4 bases at V and 0 bases at J; junction bases unmatched: 11. The germline V gene has CDR1 LNHDA and CDR2 SQIVND (reference sequence). CDR3 length: 19 residues. CDR3 sequence: CASSTSGTGRISGANVLTF. In DNA, the CDR3 is TGTGCCAGTAGTACTTCCGGGACAGGAAGAATCTCTGGGGCCAACGTCCTGACTTTC.

In its sample, this clonotype was seen a few times. CDR3 loop: CASSNWGLDPADTQYF. Here the CDR3 DNA reads TGTGCCAGCAGCAACTGGGGACTAGATCCCGCAGATACGCAGTATTTT. The gene calls are TRBV7-9 and TRBJ2-3; 8 positions match TRBD2. Per the germline V gene, CDR1 is SEHNR and CDR2 is FQNEAQ (reference sequence). V trimming: 5 bases; J trimming: 4 bases; junction bases outside the gene matches: 11. This CDR3 comprises 16 residues. The variable domain in full, completed from reference TRBV7-9 and TRBJ2-3, reads DTGVSQNPRHKITKRGQNVTFRCDPISEHNRLYWYRQTLGQGPEFLTYFQNEAQLEKSRLLSDRFSAERPKGSFSTLEIQRTEQGDSAMYLCASSNWGLDPADTQYFGPGTRLTVL.

This clonotype occurred a few times. The chain couples TRBV7-6 to TRBJ2-5; D ambiguous. This CDR3 comprises 13 residues. Between the trimmed V and J ends, which lost 6 bases and 1 base, there was a span of 9 bases. Germline assignment: CDR1 SGHVS and CDR2 FNYEAQ. CDR3 region: CASSVTRQETQYF. CDR3 bases: TGTGCCAGCAGTGTAACTCGCCAAGAGACCCAGTACTTC.

The chain recombines TRBV7-4 with TRBJ2-5; TRBD1 agrees at 12 bases. The CDR3 consists of 15 residues. Germline V lookup: CDR1 SGHVT, CDR2 SQSDAQ. V gave up 5 bases and J gave up 5 bases; unmatched junction bases: 6. The CDR3 nucleotides are TGTGCCAGCAGCGGGCGGGACAGGGGGCTTGAGACCCAGTACTTC. It is translated as CASSGRDRGLETQYF.

This clonotype was seen more than once but under ten times. V gene TRBV20-1 combines with J gene TRBJ2-7; a possible D gene is TRBD2 (7 bases). The CDR3 loop spans 14 amino acids. The germline V gene encodes CDR1 DFQATT and CDR2 SNEGSKA (reference sequence). Deletions cut 3 bases from V and 7 bases from J, with 19 bases between. CDR3 nucleotides: TGCAGTGCTAGGAAGCGGGACACTTCTGGAGAGCAGTACTTC. It translates to CSARKRDTSGEQYF.

The sample holds a few counts of this clonotype. The chain employs TRBV27 and TRBJ1-1, with TRBD1 matching 7 bases. This CDR3 has 13 residues. J gave up 10 bases and V 5 bases, and 10 bases lay outside the gene matches. Germline V gene data show CDR1 as MNHEY and CDR2 as SMNVEV (reference sequence). CDR3 bases: TGTGCCAGCAGTCTCCTGACAGGGTATCGAGCTTTCTTT. Translating it yields CASSLLTGYRAFF.

This clonotype was detected a few times. The chain is built from TRBV7-6 and TRBJ2-7, with 12 bases lining up with TRBD2. With V trimmed by 3 bases and J by 4 bases, 4 bases remained unmatched. Germline V CDR1 and CDR2: SGHVS, FNYEAQ. There are 15 residues in the CDR3. The CDR3 DNA reads as TGTGCCAGCAGCTTGACTAGCGGGAGAGATTACGAGCAGTACTTC. Translation: CASSLTSGRDYEQYF.

Only a few counts were recorded for this clonotype. The rearrangement joins TRBV7-6 to TRBJ1-2, with 7 bases fitting TRBD1. CDR3 length: 14 residues. CDR1 SGHVS and CDR2 FNYEAQ come from the germline V gene. With 6 bases clipped from V and 3 bases from J, the junction kept 7 bases outside the gene matches. CDR3 nucleotide sequence: TGTGCCAGCAGTCGGGACAGACCCCACTATGGCTACACCTTC. Its protein product is CASSRDRPHYGYTF.

In this sample, this clonotype turned up a few times. This rearrangement joins TRBV12-3 or TRBV12-4 to TRBJ1-2; no reliable D call. V dropped 2 bases and J dropped 4 bases, with 5 bases sitting between them. This CDR3 has 12 amino acids. This chain's CDR3 is CASSLQLYGYTF. The CDR3 DNA follows: TGTGCCAGCAGTTTACAGCTCTATGGCTACACCTTC.

The genes are TRBV12-3 or TRBV12-4 and TRBJ1-2, with 7 bases that match TRBD1. CDR3 length: 14 amino acids. V was pared by 6 bases and J by 4 bases, with 8 bases of the junction left unmatched. The CDR3 loop is CASSFQTGLYGYTF. The CDR3 DNA reads as TGTGCCAGCAGCTTTCAGACAGGGCTCTATGGCTACACCTTC.

This sequence joins TRBV7-9 and TRBJ2-1; D perhaps matches TRBD1 (6 bases). The V end lost 4 bases, the J end lost 9 bases, and 22 bases lay between the germline ends. The CDR3 spans 16 residues. Germline V gene lookup returns CDR1 SEHNR and CDR2 FQNEAQ (reference sequence). The CDR3 DNA is TGTGCCAGCAGCTACTCGTGGGGGCGCCTCAATGGTGAGCAGTTCTTC. Translating it yields CASSYSWGRLNGEQFF.

The gene calls are TRBV11-2 and TRBJ1-6; D unclear. The germline V gene has CDR1 SGHAT and CDR2 FQNNGV. This CDR3 has 12 amino acids. V was shortened by 8 bases and J by 6 bases, with 8 bases between the two germline ends. The CDR3: CASVGINSPLHF. The CDR3 region has the DNA TGTGCCAGCGTAGGGATTAATTCACCCCTCCACTTT.

The chain employs TRBV7-2 and TRBJ2-3; no clear D. Germline-derived CDR1 and CDR2 are SGHTA and FQGNSA. CDR3 length: 15 residues. V lost 7 bases, J lost 0 bases, and 14 bases lay in between. This CDR3 is CASTEAWDSTDTQYF. CDR3 nucleotides: TGTGCCAGCACCGAGGCTTGGGATAGCACAGATACGCAGTATTTT. The entire variable domain, with the rest obtained from reference TRBV7-2 and TRBJ2-3, is as follows: GAGVSQSPSNKVTEKGKDVELRCDPISGHTALYWYRQSLGQGLEFLIYFQGNSAPDKSGLPSDRFSAERTGGSVSTLTIQRTQQEDSAVYLCASTEAWDSTDTQYFGPGTRLTVL.

The chain couples TRBV4-1 to TRBJ1-5, with 7 bases lining up with TRBD1. The CDR3 spans 14 residues. The germline V gene encodes CDR1 MGHRA and CDR2 YSYEKL. After removal of 4 bases from V and 7 bases from J, the junction contained 7 bases not matched to a gene. CDR3 region: CASSLDRDGQPQHF. In nucleotides, the CDR3 is TGCGCCAGCAGCCTAGACAGGGACGGGCAGCCCCAGCATTTT.

This chain links TRBV20-1 with TRBJ2-3, with D unresolved. Germline V gives CDR1 DFQATT, CDR2 SNEGSKA (reference sequence). The CDR3 spans 12 residues. Trimming shortened V by 2 bases and J by 3 bases, and 6 bases separated the two germline ends. The CDR3 reads CSARIGTDTQYF. CDR3 in DNA: TGCAGTGCTAGAATCGGTACAGATACGCAGTATTTT.

This chain joins TRBV20-1 and TRBJ2-3, with D uncertain. The CDR3 spans 11 residues. The germline gives CDR1 DFQATT, CDR2 SNEGSKA (reference sequence). The ends were cut back, 4 bases at V and 6 bases at J, with 8 bases in the middle. The CDR3 loop is CSAMFMDTQYF. The CDR3 DNA reads as TGCAGTGCTATGTTTATGGATACGCAGTATTTT.

The gene calls are TRBV12-3 or TRBV12-4 and TRBJ2-1, with TRBD2 matching 9 bases. Trimming at V came to 6 bases and at J to 10 bases, leaving 16 bases not matched to a gene. CDR3 length: 16 residues. The CDR3: CASSRGAAGGQGEQFF. CDR3 coding DNA: TGTGCCAGCAGCCGAGGGGCAGCGGGGGGCCAGGGGGAGCAGTTCTTC.

This clonotype was observed a handful of times. The V call is TRBV7-9, the J call TRBJ1-1; D is unresolved. The CDR3 consists of 13 residues. The V end lost 4 bases, the J end lost 5 bases, and 11 bases lay between the germline ends. Germline values: CDR1 SEHNR, CDR2 FQNEAQ (reference sequence). CDR3 DNA: TGTGCCAGCAGCTCCTTAACGGGGACTGAAGCTTTCTTT. Its protein is CASSSLTGTEAFF. The whole variable domain, remainder taken from reference TRBV7-9 and TRBJ1-1, is DTGVSQNPRHKITKRGQNVTFRCDPISEHNRLYWYRQTLGQGPEFLTYFQNEAQLEKSRLLSDRFSAERPKGSFSTLEIQRTEQGDSAMYLCASSSLTGTEAFFGQGTRLTVV.

V and J are TRBV7-9 and TRBJ2-3; 13 bases align to TRBD2. Germline-derived CDR1 and CDR2 are SEHNR and FQNEAQ (reference sequence). The CDR3 runs 16 residues. With V trimmed by 4 bases and J by 8 bases, 9 bases remained unmatched. In nucleotides, the CDR3 is TGTGCCAGCAGCTCCCCAAGACTAGCGGGAGGATCTACGCAGTATTTT. As protein: CASSSPRLAGGSTQYF.

This clonotype has a handful of counts. The chain is built from TRBV10-3 and TRBJ2-1; D ambiguous. The CDR3 totals 14 residues. Germline V gene sequence: CDR1 ENHRY, CDR2 SYGVKD. V was pared by 2 bases and J by 3 bases, with 8 bases between. CDR3 coding DNA: TGTGCCATCAGTGAGAACACGGGCTACAATGAGCAGTTCTTC. Translating it yields CAISENTGYNEQFF.

In this sample, this clonotype turned up a few times. The chain recombines TRBV6-9 with TRBJ2-1; TRBD2 agrees at 14 bases. Losses at the gene ends were 3 bases for V and 4 bases for J; bases not matched to a gene: 14. The CDR3 sequence is 20 residues long. The germline V gene has CDR1 MNHGY and CDR2 SVAAGI. This CDR3 is CASSYSGLAGGPQIYNEQFF. Here the CDR3 DNA reads TGTGCCAGCAGTTACTCCGGACTAGCGGGGGGACCTCAAATTTACAATGAGCAGTTCTTC.

The chain joins TRBV7-2 to TRBJ2-7, with TRBD2 matching over 12 bases. Looked up from germline, CDR1 is SGHTA and CDR2 is FQGNSA. V shed 2 bases and J 4 bases; nucleotides not matched to a gene: 15. CDR3 length: 19 residues. CDR3 sequence reads: CASSLTRGRLAGGMYEQYF. CDR3 bases: TGTGCCAGCAGCTTAACCCGCGGGCGTCTAGCGGGAGGGATGTACGAGCAGTACTTC.

This clonotype was counted at least ten times. The V and J genes are TRBV7-8 and TRBJ2-6, with D tentatively TRBD1 or TRBD2 (5 bases each). Trimming left V 6 bases short and J 3 bases short, with 12 bases between. The CDR3 runs to 15 residues. Germline lookup yields CDR1 SGHVS and CDR2 FQNEAQ. CDR3 sequence: CASRRDVYGANVLTF. The DNA of the CDR3 is TGTGCCAGCAGACGGGACGTTTATGGGGCCAACGTCCTGACTTTC.

The CDR3 nucleotides read TGTGCCAGCAGCTTAGGTACTAGCGGCCAGAGAGAGACCCAGTACTTC. It yields the protein CASSLGTSGQRETQYF. The rearrangement joins TRBV11-2 to TRBJ2-5; 8 bases agree with TRBD2. Germline CDR1 and CDR2: SGHAT and FQNNGV. This CDR3 contains 16 residues. Trimming cost V 1 base and J 4 bases; bases outside gene matches: 8.

This clonotype was seen only once. This chain joins TRBV6-6 and TRBJ2-7; D is uncertain. CDR3 size: 12 residues. Per the germline V gene, CDR1 is MNHNY and CDR2 is SVGAGI (reference sequence). The V end lost 6 bases, the J end lost 2 bases, and 8 bases lay between the germline ends. The CDR3 nucleotides read TGTGCCAGCAGGGCGTGGACCTACGAGCAGTACTTC. Its translation: CASRAWTYEQYF.

This clonotype was detected a few times. This sequence joins TRBV7-6 and TRBJ2-1; no definite D call. Germline loops: CDR1 SGHVS, CDR2 FNYEAQ. Trimming took 7 bases from V and 7 from J, leaving 14 bases between them. This CDR3 is built from 13 residues. DNA of the CDR3: TGTGCCAGCAAACATCGGGCCGGGAATGAGCAGTTCTTC. This encodes CASKHRAGNEQFF.

This chain uses TRBV6-2 or TRBV6-3 with TRBJ1-6; TRBD1 agrees at 7 bases. CDR3 size: 18 residues. The junction had 17 bases not matched to a gene; V was cut back by 5 bases and J by 7 bases. CDR1 is MNHEY, CDR2 SVGEGT, per germline. CDR3 sequence: CASSTTPQGVRKNSPLHF. Here the CDR3 DNA reads TGTGCCAGCAGTACGACGCCTCAGGGGGTACGGAAGAATTCACCCCTCCACTTT.

This clonotype was seen more than once but under ten times. This chain links TRBV7-2 with TRBJ2-5; D tentatively fits TRBD1 or TRBD2 (7 bases each). The length of the CDR3 is 17 residues. Germline assignment: CDR1 SGHTA and CDR2 FQGNSA. With 4 bases removed from V and 1 base from J, the gap between germline ends came to 19 bases. The CDR3: CASSSSWGRGGQETQYF. The CDR3 region has the DNA TGTGCCAGCAGCTCATCATGGGGCAGGGGGGGCCAAGAGACCCAGTACTTC.

This clonotype was observed a handful of times. This rearrangement joins TRBV7-8 to TRBJ1-5; 8 positions agree with TRBD1. The CDR3 totals 19 residues. CDR1 SGHVS and CDR2 FQNEAQ come from the germline V gene. Trimming took 5 bases from V and 6 from J; bases not matched to a gene: 21. The CDR3 sequence is CASSRGPPEDRVEGQPQHF. CDR3 sequence (DNA): TGTGCCAGCAGCCGAGGTCCCCCTGAGGACAGGGTAGAAGGTCAGCCCCAGCATTTT.

The rearrangement links TRBV20-1 to TRBJ2-1; D is unresolved. Trimming left V 1 base short and J 0 bases short, with 22 bases between. The CDR3 runs 19 residues. Germline CDR1 and CDR2: DFQATT and SNEGSKA (reference sequence). Here the CDR3 DNA reads TGCAGTGCTAGAGCAGCCAGAAGCCCATACCCGCTCTCCTACAATGAGCAGTTCTTC. This sequence encodes CSARAARSPYPLSYNEQFF.